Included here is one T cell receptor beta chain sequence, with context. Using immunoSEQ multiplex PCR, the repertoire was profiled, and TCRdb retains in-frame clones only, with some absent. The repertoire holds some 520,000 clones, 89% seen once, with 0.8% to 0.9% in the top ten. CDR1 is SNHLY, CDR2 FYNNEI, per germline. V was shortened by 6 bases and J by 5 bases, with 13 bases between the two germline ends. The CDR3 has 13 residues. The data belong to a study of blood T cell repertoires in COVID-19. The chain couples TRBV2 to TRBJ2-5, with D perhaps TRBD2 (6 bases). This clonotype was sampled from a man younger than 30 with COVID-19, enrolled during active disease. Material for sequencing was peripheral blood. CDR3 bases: TGTGCCAGCAGGGGGGACTCCCTGGAGACCCAGTACTTC. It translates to CASRGDSLETQYF.